This T cell receptor (beta chain) was identified in a study of blood T cell repertoires in COVID-19. Some clones are missing from TCRdb's copy, which holds only in-frame ones; the method was immunoSEQ multiplex PCR. The sample comprises roughly 100,000 clones, over 80% of which are singletons, and about 16% rests with the top ten. V dropped 1 base and J dropped 5; count of bases not matched to a gene: 2. In germline, CDR1 is KGHSH, CDR2 LQKENI. The CDR3 is made up of 15 amino acids. The chain is built from TRBV18 and TRBJ2-2, with 9 bases that match TRBD1. The sequence was obtained from a man aged 45 to 65 with acute or convalescent COVID-19. The sample taken for sequencing was peripheral blood. CDR3 nucleotide sequence: TGTGCCAGCTCACCACGGACAGGGGTTACCGGGGAGCTGTTTTTT. Protein: CASSPRTGVTGELFF.